This T cell receptor beta chain came from a study of T cells in Graves' hyperthyroidism and ophthalmopathy. The study, taken as a whole, reports: Model-based prediction identified ophthalmopathy a median around seven months prior to its onset. Ophthalmopathy cases were set apart from stable hyperthyroidism by a 13 V-J model.

The germline V and J ends were trimmed by 5 bases and 4 bases, with 21 bases remaining between them. This CDR3 contains 16 residues. The germline gives CDR1 MNHNS, CDR2 SASEGT. Amplified TCR beta CDR3 regions came from RNA transcripts. The HTBI primer set served for first-round RT-PCR of the TCR CDR3. TCRdb ran MiXCR on the multiplex PCR reads and lists one entry per CDR3 protein. The data hold 250,000 or so distinct CDR3 sequences, with about a sixth observed a single time. Uncontrolled infection, other autoimmune disease, pregnancy or lactation barred patients from enrollment. Clinical symptoms, serum thyroxine, TRAb, thyroid ultrasound and orbital computed tomography established diagnosis. The table lists this clonotype with many counts. Antigen unknown.

Sequenced sample: blood. The sequence came from a woman in her late teens or twenties with Graves' ophthalmopathy. This rearrangement joins TRBV6-1 to TRBJ2-7; tentative D call: TRBD2 (6 bases). In DNA, the CDR3 is TGTGCCAGCAGTCTAGATACGTCGACTAGGAGATACGAGCAGTACTTC. Protein: CASSLDTSTRRYEQYF.